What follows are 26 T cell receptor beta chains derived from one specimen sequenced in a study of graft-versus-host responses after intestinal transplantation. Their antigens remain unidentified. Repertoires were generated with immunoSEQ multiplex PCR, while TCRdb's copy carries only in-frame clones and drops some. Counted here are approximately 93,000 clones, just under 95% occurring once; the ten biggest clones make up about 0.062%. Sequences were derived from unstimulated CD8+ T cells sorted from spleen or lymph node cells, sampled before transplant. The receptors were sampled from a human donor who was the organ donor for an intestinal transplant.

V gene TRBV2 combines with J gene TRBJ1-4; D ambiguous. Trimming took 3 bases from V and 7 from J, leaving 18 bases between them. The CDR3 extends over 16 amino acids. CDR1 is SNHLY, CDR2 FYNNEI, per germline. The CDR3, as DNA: TGTGCCAGCAGTGACAGCGTCTGGGATGAGGGTGAAAAACTGTTTTTT. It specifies CASSDSVWDEGEKLFF.

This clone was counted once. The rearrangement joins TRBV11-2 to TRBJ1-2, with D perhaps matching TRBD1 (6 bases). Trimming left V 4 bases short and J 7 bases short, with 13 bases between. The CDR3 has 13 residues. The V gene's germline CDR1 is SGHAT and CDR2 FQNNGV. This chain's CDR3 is CASSSGTTSGYTF. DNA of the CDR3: TGTGCCAGCAGCTCCGGGACAACGAGTGGCTACACCTTC.

This CDR3 reads CASSPFPDRMMNTEAFF. The DNA of the CDR3 is TGCGCCAGCAGCCCTTTTCCCGACAGGATGATGAACACTGAAGCTTTCTTT. The chain employs TRBV5-1 and TRBJ1-1; possible D gene TRBD1, 6 bases. The V end lost 4 bases, the J end lost 0 bases, and 19 bases lay between the germline ends. The CDR3 extends over 17 amino acids. Germline-derived CDR1 and CDR2 are SGHRS and YFSETQ.

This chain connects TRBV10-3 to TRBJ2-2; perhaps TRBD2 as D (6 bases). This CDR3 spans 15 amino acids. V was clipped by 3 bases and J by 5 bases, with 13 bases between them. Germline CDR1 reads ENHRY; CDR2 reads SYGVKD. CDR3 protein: CAISDPDGRTGELFF. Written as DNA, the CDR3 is TGTGCCATCAGTGACCCGGACGGGAGAACCGGGGAGCTGTTTTTT.

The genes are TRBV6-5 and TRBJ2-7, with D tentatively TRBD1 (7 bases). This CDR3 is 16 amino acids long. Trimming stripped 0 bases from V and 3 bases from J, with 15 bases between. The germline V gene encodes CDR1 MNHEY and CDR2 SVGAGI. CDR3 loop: CASSYSIGGTDYEQYF. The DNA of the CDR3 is TGTGCCAGCAGTTACTCGATCGGCGGGACAGACTACGAGCAGTACTTC.

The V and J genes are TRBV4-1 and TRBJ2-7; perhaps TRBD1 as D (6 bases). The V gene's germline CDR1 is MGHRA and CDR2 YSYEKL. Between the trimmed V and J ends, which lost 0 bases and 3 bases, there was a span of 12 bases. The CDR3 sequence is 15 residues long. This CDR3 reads CASSQERTALYEQYF. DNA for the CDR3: TGCGCCAGCAGCCAAGAGAGGACAGCTCTCTACGAGCAGTACTTC.

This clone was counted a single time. CDR3 coding DNA: TGCGCCAGCAATCCCACCAGGAGGTACGAGCAGTACTTC. Protein sequence: CASNPTRRYEQYF. This chain uses TRBV23-1 with TRBJ2-7; D might be TRBD2 (5 bases). TRBV23-1 is an ORF, and what it does is uncertain. The ends were cut back, 7 bases at V and 4 bases at J, with 14 bases in the middle. The CDR3 consists of 13 residues.

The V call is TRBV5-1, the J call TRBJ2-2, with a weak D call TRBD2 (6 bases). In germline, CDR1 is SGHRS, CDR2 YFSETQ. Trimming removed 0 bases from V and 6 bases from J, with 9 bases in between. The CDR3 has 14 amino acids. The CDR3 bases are TGCGCCAGCAGCTTGGAACTAGCCCCCGGGGAGCTGTTTTTT. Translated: CASSLELAPGELFF.

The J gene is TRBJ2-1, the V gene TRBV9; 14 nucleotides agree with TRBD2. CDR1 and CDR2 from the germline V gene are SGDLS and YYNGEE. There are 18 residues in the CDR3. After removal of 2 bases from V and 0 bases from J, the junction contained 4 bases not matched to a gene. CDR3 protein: CASSVEGLAGDSYNEQFF. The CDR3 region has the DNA TGTGCCAGCAGCGTCGAGGGACTAGCGGGGGACTCCTACAATGAGCAGTTCTTC.

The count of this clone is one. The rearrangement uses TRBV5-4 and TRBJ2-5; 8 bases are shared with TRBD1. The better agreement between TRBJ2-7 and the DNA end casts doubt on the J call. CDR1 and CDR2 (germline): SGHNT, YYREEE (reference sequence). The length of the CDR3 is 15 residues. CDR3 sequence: CASSFGQGGTYEQYF. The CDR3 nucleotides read TGTGCCAGCAGCTTTGGACAGGGTGGGACCTACGAGCAGTACTTC.

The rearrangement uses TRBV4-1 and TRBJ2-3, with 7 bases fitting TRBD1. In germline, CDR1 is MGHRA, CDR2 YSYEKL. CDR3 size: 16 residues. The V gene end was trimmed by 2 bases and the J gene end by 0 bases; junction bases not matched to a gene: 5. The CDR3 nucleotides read TGCGCCAGCAGCCAACTAGGGGGCAGAAGCACAGATACGCAGTATTTT. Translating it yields CASSQLGGRSTDTQYF.

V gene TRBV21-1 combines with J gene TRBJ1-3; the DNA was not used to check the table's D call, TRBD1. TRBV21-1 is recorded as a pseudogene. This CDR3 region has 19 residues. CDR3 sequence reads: CASSKALSRDIHSGNTIYF. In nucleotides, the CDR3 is TGTGCCAGCAGCAAAGCGCTTTCTCGGGACATCCACTCTGGAAACACCATATATTTT.

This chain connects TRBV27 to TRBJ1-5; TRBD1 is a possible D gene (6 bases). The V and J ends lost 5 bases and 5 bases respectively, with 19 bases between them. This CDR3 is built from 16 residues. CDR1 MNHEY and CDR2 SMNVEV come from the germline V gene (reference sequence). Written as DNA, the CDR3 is TGTGCCAGCAGTCCAAAAACAGGGTCCGGAGATCAGCCCCAGCATTTT. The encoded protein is CASSPKTGSGDQPQHF.

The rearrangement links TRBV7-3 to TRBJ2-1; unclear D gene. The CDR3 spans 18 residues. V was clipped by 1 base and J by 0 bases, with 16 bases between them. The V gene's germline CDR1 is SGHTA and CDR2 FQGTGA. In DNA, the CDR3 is TGTGCCAGCAGCTTAAACCCGCTAGTTACGCCCTCCTACAATGAGCAGTTCTTC. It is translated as CASSLNPLVTPSYNEQFF.

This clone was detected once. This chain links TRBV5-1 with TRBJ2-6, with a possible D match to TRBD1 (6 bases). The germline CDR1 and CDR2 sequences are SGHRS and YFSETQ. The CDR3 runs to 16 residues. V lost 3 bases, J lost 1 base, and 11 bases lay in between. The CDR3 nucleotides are TGCGCCAGCAGCTCCAGAACAGGGTCTGGGGCCAACGTCCTGACTTTC. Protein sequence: CASSSRTGSGANVLTF.

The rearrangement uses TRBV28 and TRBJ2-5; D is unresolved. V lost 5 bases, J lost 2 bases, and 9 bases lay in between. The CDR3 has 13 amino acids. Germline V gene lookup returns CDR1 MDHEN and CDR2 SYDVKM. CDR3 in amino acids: CASSIAGQETQYF. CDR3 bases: TGTGCCAGCAGTATAGCCGGACAAGAGACCCAGTACTTC.

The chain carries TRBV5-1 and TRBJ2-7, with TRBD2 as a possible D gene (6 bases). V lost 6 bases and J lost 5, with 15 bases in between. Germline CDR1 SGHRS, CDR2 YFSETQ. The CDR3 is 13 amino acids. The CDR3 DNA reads TGCGCCAGCACGACCCGGGGCGGGAACGAGCAGTACTTC. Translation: CASTTRGGNEQYF.

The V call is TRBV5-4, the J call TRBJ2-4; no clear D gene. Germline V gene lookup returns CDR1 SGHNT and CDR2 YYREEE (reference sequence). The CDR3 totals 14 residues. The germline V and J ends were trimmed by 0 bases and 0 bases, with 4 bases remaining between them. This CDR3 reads CASSLGIAKNIQYF. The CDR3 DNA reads TGTGCCAGCAGCTTGGGTATAGCCAAAAACATTCAGTACTTC.

The CDR3 region is CASSTTGGSTDTQYF. The CDR3 DNA is TGTGCCAGCAGCACAACAGGGGGCTCTACAGATACGCAGTATTTT. The chain recombines TRBV7-3 with TRBJ2-3, with TRBD1 identical over 9 bases. Germline-derived CDR1 and CDR2 are SGHTA and FQGTGA. This CDR3 has 15 residues. The trim removed 5 bases at V and 3 bases at J, leaving 6 bases unmatched.

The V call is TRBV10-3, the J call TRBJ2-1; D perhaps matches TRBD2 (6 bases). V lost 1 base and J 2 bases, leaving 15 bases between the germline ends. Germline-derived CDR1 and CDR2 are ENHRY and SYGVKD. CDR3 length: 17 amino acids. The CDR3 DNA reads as TGTGCCATCAGTGAGTTTATGGAGGAGGGGACCTACAATGAGCAGTTCTTC. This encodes CAISEFMEEGTYNEQFF.

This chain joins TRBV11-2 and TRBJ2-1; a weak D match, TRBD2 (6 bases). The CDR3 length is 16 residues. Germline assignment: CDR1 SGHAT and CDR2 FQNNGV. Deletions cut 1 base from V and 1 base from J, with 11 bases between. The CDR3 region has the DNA TGTGCCAGCAGCTTAGCGGTAGGGAGGTCCTACAATGAGCAGTTCTTC. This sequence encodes CASSLAVGRSYNEQFF.

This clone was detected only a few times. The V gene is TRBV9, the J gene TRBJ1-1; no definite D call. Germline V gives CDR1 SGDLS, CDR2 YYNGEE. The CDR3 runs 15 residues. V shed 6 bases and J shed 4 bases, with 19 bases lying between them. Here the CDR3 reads CASTPYEDVVTEAFF. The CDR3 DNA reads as TGTGCCAGCACCCCCTACGAGGATGTGGTCACTGAAGCTTTCTTT. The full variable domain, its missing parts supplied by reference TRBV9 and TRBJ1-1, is DSGVTQTPKHLITATGQRVTLRCSPRSGDLSVYWYQQSLDQGLQFLIQYYNGEERAKGNILERFSAQQFPDLHSELNLSSLELGDSALYFCASTPYEDVVTEAFFGQGTRLTVV.

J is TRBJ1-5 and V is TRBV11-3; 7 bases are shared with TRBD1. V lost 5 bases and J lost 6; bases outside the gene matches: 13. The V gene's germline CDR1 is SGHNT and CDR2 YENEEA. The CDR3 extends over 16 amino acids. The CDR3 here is CASSPSPTGRGQPQHF. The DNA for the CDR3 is TGTGCCAGCAGCCCCAGCCCGACAGGGCGGGGTCAGCCCCAGCATTTT.

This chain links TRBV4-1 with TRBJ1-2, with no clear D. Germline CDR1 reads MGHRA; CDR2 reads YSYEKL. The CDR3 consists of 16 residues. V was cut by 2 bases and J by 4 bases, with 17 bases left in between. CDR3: CASSQSAVMGGYGYTF. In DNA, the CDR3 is TGCGCCAGCAGCCAATCCGCGGTAATGGGAGGCTATGGCTACACCTTC.

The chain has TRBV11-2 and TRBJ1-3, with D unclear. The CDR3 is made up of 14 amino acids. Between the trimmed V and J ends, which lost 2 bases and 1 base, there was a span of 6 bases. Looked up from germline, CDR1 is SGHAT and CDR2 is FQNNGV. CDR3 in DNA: TGTGCCAGCAGCTTATTTAGATCTGGAAACACCATATATTTT. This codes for CASSLFRSGNTIYF.

The CDR3 nucleotides are TGTGCCAGTACCTCGACAGAGCTCTATGGCTACACCTTC. Its protein is CASTSTELYGYTF. This chain uses TRBV19 with TRBJ1-2, with D maybe TRBD1 (5 bases). The ends were cut back, 7 bases at V and 4 bases at J, with 13 bases in the middle. The CDR3 has 13 residues. In germline, CDR1 is LNHDA, CDR2 SQIVND (reference sequence). The entire variable domain, with the rest obtained from reference TRBV19 and TRBJ1-2, is as follows: DGGITQSPKYLFRKEGQNVTLSCEQNLNHDAMYWYRQDPGQGLRLIYYSQIVNDFQKGDIAEGYSVSREKKESFPLTVTSAQKNPTAFYLCASTSTELYGYTFGSGTRLTVV.